A selection of T cell receptor beta chains follows, all from one sample in a study of vaccination and CD4 T cells after COVID-19. TCRdb reprocessed the PCR reads via MiXCR and lists one record per CDR3 protein. The sample shows roughly 11,000 distinct CDR3 sequences, 76% of them seen only once. These receptors have no identified antigens. The sequenced sample consisted of CD4+ T cells from blood, cultured in vitro. The receptors were gathered from a human donor who had recovered from COVID-19. CDR3s include the opening cysteine and the closing phenylalanine or tryptophan. Each record gives: clone size, CDR3 length, J gene, V gene, D gene, CDR3 DNA, CDR3 protein. The D gene is left open where the match is weak. Size is omitted from some rows. Given values are once, few, many or a class for expanded clones.

NA | 13 | TRBJ1-5 | TRBV6-2/TRBV6-3 | NA | TGTGCCAGCAGTAGGTGGGGCAATCAGCCCCAGCATTTT | CASSRWGNQPQHF
NA | 16 | TRBJ2-3 | TRBV7-2 | TRBD2 | TGTGCCAGCGCCCTACAAGCGGGAGGAGGGTGGTCCGCGCAGTATTTT | CASALQAGGGWSAQYF
NA | 14 | TRBJ2-5 | TRBV11-1 | NA | TGTGCCAGCAGACAAGACATCTACCAAGAGACCCAGTACTTC | CASRQDIYQETQYF
NA | 14 | TRBJ1-5 | TRBV20-1 | TRBD1 | TGCAGTGCCAGGGAGGGGGCAGTTAATCAGCCCCAGCATTTT | CSAREGAVNQPQHF
NA | 17 | TRBJ1-5 | TRBV19 | NA | TGTGCCAGTAGTCCAATCACGGCGCGGCGGAGAAATCAGCCCCAGCATTTT | CASSPITARRRNQPQHF
few | 15 | TRBJ1-2 | TRBV24-1 | TRBD1 | TGTGCCACCAGTGGACAGGGGGAAGGTATAAATGGCTACACCTTC | CATSGQGEGINGYTF
NA | 15 | TRBJ2-2 | TRBV7-6 | TRBD1 | TGTGCCAGCAGCGTTAGGGACAGGGGCACCGGGGAGCTGTTTTTT | CASSVRDRGTGELFF
NA | 19 | TRBJ1-1 | TRBV6-1 | NA | TGTGCCAGCACGAACAAATTTGGCGGCGGGCCTAGGGCGAACACTGAAGCTTTCTTT | CASTNKFGGGPRANTEAFF
NA | 16 | TRBJ1-5 | TRBV12-5 | NA | TGTGCTAGTTCTCCCGTCGGGGGTAATAGCAATCAGCCCCAGCATTTT | CASSPVGGNSNQPQHF
NA | 13 | TRBJ1-1 | TRBV11-2 | NA | TGTGCCAGCAGCTTGAAAAGGAACACTGAAGCTTTCTTT | CASSLKRNTEAFF
NA | 15 | TRBJ1-1 | TRBV20-1 | TRBD1 | TGCAGTGCTAGATCCTCGACAGGGGGCGTTGCTGAAGCTTTCTTT | CSARSSTGGVAEAFF
NA | 16 | TRBJ2-5 | TRBV19 | NA | TGTGCCAGTAGTATAGGGCAGGGAAGGTTGCAAGAGACCCAGTACTTC | CASSIGQGRLQETQYF
once | 16 | TRBJ2-4 | TRBV7-2 | TRBD2 | TGTGCCAGCAGCCCTCAGCGGGAGGCGGGCAAAAACATTCAGTACTTC | CASSPQREAGKNIQYF
NA | 12 | TRBJ2-7 | TRBV6-1 | NA | TGTGCCAGCAGCCGGACTTTTTACGAGCAGTACTTC | CASSRTFYEQYF
NA | 14 | TRBJ1-6 | TRBV3-1 | TRBD1 | TGTGCCAGCAGCCCGACAGGGGAGGAATCACCCCTCCACTTT | CASSPTGEESPLHF
few | 14 | TRBJ1-1 | TRBV6-1 | NA | TGTGCCAGCATCCCGGGGGGGCTGAACACTGAAGCTTTCTTT | CASIPGGLNTEAFF
NA | 16 | TRBJ2-2 | TRBV5-1 | NA | TGCGCCAGCAGCTTGGATGTGACTTATGACACCGGGGAGCTGTTTTTT | CASSLDVTYDTGELFF
NA | 13 | TRBJ1-2 | TRBV6-5 | TRBD1 | TGTGCCAGCAGTTTTAGGACAGGGAGTGGCTACACCTTC | CASSFRTGSGYTF
once | 14 | TRBJ2-7 | TRBV7-9 | NA | TGTGCCAGCAGCTTCGGCAGAAGCTCCTACGAGCAGTACTTC | CASSFGRSSYEQYF
few | 15 | TRBJ2-1 | TRBV11-2 | NA | TGTGCCAGCAGCTTAGAAGGGTGGTTCTACAATGAGCAGTTCTTC | CASSLEGWFYNEQFF
NA | 17 | TRBJ1-5 | TRBV7-2 | NA | TGTGCCAGCAGCTTAGGGACAGCTACATTTAGCAATCAGCCCCAGCATTTT | CASSLGTATFSNQPQHF
NA | 14 | TRBJ1-1 | TRBV2 | NA | TGTGCCAGCAGTGAAGCGCTTAGTAGCACTGAAGCTTTCTTT | CASSEALSSTEAFF
NA | 16 | TRBJ1-5 | TRBV6-1 | NA | TGTGCCAGCAGTCGCCGGGCCAATGGGTTAGGTCAGCCCCAGCATTTT | CASSRRANGLGQPQHF
NA | 17 | TRBJ2-6 | TRBV4-3 | NA | TGCGCCAGCAGCCCCAGGCTGGGGAGCTCTGGGGCCAACGTCCTGACTTTC | CASSPRLGSSGANVLTF
NA | 13 | TRBJ1-3 | TRBV20-1 | TRBD1 | TGCAGTGCTATGGACAGGTCTGGAAACACCATATATTTT | CSAMDRSGNTIYF
few | 14 | TRBJ2-2 | TRBV24-1 | TRBD2 | TGTGCCACCAGTGCTTGGACTAGCGCCGGGGAGCTGTTTTTT | CATSAWTSAGELFF
NA | 11 | TRBJ1-1 | TRBV20-1 | NA | TGCAGTGCTACTGATCACACTGAAGCTTTCTTT | CSATDHTEAFF
NA | 18 | TRBJ1-5 | TRBV20-1 | TRBD1 | TGCAGTGCTAGTCGAATATCGGGACAGGGGGCAGGCAATCAGCCCCAGCATTTT | CSASRISGQGAGNQPQHF
NA | 15 | TRBJ2-7 | TRBV24-1 | TRBD1 | TGTGCCACCAGTGAGAGGACAGGGGAGGGGTTGGAGCAGTACTTC | CATSERTGEGLEQYF
medium-sized | 15 | TRBJ2-7 | TRBV20-1 | NA | TGCAGTGCTAGAGTCGGGACATCTGGGGGTTACGAGCAGTACTTC | CSARVGTSGGYEQYF
NA | 13 | TRBJ1-6 | TRBV2 | NA | TGTGCCAGCAGTGAAGAGGCAGTTTCACCCCTCCACTTT | CASSEEAVSPLHF
few | 16 | TRBJ1-3 | TRBV6-1 | TRBD1 | TGTGCCAGCAGAGCAGACAGGGGGACCTCTGGAAACACCATATATTTT | CASRADRGTSGNTIYF
NA | 16 | TRBJ1-1 | TRBV19 | NA | TGTGCCAGTAGTATAGGAGGGTTTGGGATGAACACTGAAGCTTTCTTT | CASSIGGFGMNTEAFF
medium-sized | 16 | TRBJ1-1 | TRBV5-1 | NA | TGCGCCAGCAGCTTGGGGAATCGGGGGTTGAACACTGAAGCTTTCTTT | CASSLGNRGLNTEAFF